Reported below is one TCR beta chain. This entry comes from a study of cytomegalovirus exposure and HLA in healthy donors. Overall study context: Of all 400 or so donors who were genotyped, 75% to 85% belonged to the Caucasian-associated ancestry cluster.

The germline V gene has CDR1 SEHNR and CDR2 FQNEAQ (reference sequence). The CDR3 spans 17 residues. V was pared by 4 bases and J by 4 bases, with 6 bases of the junction left unmatched. The PCR contained 60 Vbeta and 13 Jbeta primers. Clones were read by immunoSEQ multiplex PCR, and TCRdb kept only the in-frame ones, dropping some. The data hold over 85,000 clones, with about 86% observed a single time. This TCR derives from a middle-aged man in good health and CMV-seronegative. The sequencing input was PBMCs. The J gene is TRBJ2-1, the V gene TRBV7-9; TRBD2 aligns across 14 bases. The CDR3 DNA sequence: TGTGCCAGCAGCTCGGGACTAGCGGGGGCCATATACAATGAGCAGTTCTTC. The encoded protein is CASSSGLAGAIYNEQFF. Full variable domain (rest looked up from reference TRBV7-9 and TRBJ2-1): DTGVSQNPRHKITKRGQNVTFRCDPISEHNRLYWYRQTLGQGPEFLTYFQNEAQLEKSRLLSDRFSAERPKGSFSTLEIQRTEQGDSAMYLCASSSGLAGAIYNEQFFGPGTRLTVL.